This TCR beta chain was identified in a study of shared clonotypes between healthy human individuals. Once extracted for a subset, genomic DNA was divided evenly among several immunoSEQ plates. Sequencing used immunoSEQ multiplex PCR; TCRdb keeps in-frame clones, though not all of them. The data show a few hundred thousand clones, around 97% seen once. This clone was recorded once. The antigen remains undetermined. General study findings and limits: Clonotype sharing across several donors was observed for about 5.5% of naive CD4 clonotypes.

The germline CDR1 and CDR2 sequences are ENHRY and SYGVKD. The CDR3 runs 15 residues. J was trimmed by 6 bases and V by 2 bases; bases with no gene match: 7. Sequenced material: naive CD4+ T cells sorted from blood. Subset in this sample: CD45RA+ positively selected. V gene TRBV10-3 combines with J gene TRBJ1-5; 7 bases match TRBD1. The TCR sequence derives from a woman aged 30 to 39 in good health. The CDR3 spells CAISERQGEFQPQHF. As DNA, the CDR3 is TGTGCCATCAGTGAGAGACAGGGAGAATTTCAGCCCCAGCATTTT.